Following are 4 T cell receptor beta chains from one sample sequenced in a study of blood T cells in healthy people across ages. Together with a sample-barcoded 5' primer, a J-beta primer mix was included in a second PCR lasting 7 to 11 cycles. MiXCR, run by TCRdb on the 5' RACE reads, gives a single entry per CDR3 protein. The data show 1,500,000 or so distinct CDR3 sequences, approximately 60% seen once. Sequencing was performed on blood. The receptors were sampled from a man aged 18 to 29 in good health.

This clonotype has more than one count but fewer than ten. This chain joins TRBV3-1 and TRBJ1-5; D unresolved. V lost 0 bases to trimming and J lost 8 bases, with 11 bases between them. This CDR3 is built from 14 residues. CDR1 and CDR2 (germline): LGHDT, YNNKEL (reference sequence). The CDR3: CASSQDSHMEPQHF. Written as DNA, the CDR3 is TGTGCCAGCAGCCAAGATAGTCATATGGAGCCCCAGCATTTT.

The chain recombines TRBV25-1 with TRBJ2-7; maybe TRBD2 (5 bases). V lost 3 bases, J lost 3 bases, and 9 bases lay in between. This CDR3 is 13 amino acids long. The germline V gene encodes CDR1 MGHDK and CDR2 SYGVNS. Written as DNA, the CDR3 is TGTGCCAGCAGTGATTACGGAGGCTACGAGCAGTACTTC. Translation: CASSDYGGYEQYF.

This clonotype was observed a single time. The junction does not match germline at one end; this may be a read error. The chain uses TRBV29-1 and TRBJ2-7; tentatively, D is TRBD2 (6 bases). Germline V lookup: CDR1 SQVTM, CDR2 ANQGSEA. The CDR3 totals 8 residues. CDR3 amino acids: CSVDGGNF. Here the CDR3 DNA reads TGCAGCGTTGATGGGGGGAACTTC.

This clonotype showed up just a few times. V usage is TRBV28 and J usage is TRBJ1-4; D remains unclear. The germline V gene has CDR1 MDHEN and CDR2 SYDVKM. The CDR3 consists of 14 residues. V was shortened by 4 bases and J by 5 bases, with 11 bases between the two germline ends. In nucleotides, the CDR3 is TGTGCCAGCAGTTCGGACGGAGTAAATGAAAAACTGTTTTTT. Translation gives CASSSDGVNEKLFF.